This is a list of T cell receptor beta chains from one sample in a study of blood T cell repertoires in COVID-19. Profiled with immunoSEQ multiplex PCR; TCRdb holds only in-frame clones, not every one. The top ten hold roughly 3.7% of the sample, which has a few hundred thousand clones, around 85% seen once. What was sequenced was peripheral blood. These receptors were collected from a woman between 18 and 30 years old with acute or convalescent COVID-19. Each CDR3 is given with its conserved first and last residue. D genes are given only for firm matches. A row's size may be missing; if present it is once, few, many or a size class.

clone_size,d_call,v_call,j_call,cdr3_aa
NA,NA,TRBV4-2,TRBJ2-3,CASSPEATIGFTDTQYF
few,NA,TRBV12-3/TRBV12-4,TRBJ1-5,CASKTGSNQPQHF
NA,NA,TRBV6-6,TRBJ1-1,CASNREVDTEAFF
NA,NA,TRBV5-1,TRBJ2-1,CASSPSGTPSSYNEQFF
NA,NA,TRBV6-5,TRBJ1-2,CASRQTANYGYTF
NA,TRBD1,TRBV2,TRBJ2-1,CASSGTGVPYNEQFF
NA,NA,TRBV25-1,TRBJ1-2,CASSEKVESAYGYTF
NA,NA,TRBV6-5,TRBJ2-5,CASTNTHGIQETQYF
NA,NA,TRBV6-5,TRBJ1-1,CASRGGTTEAFF
NA,NA,TRBV7-9,TRBJ1-2,CASSWGSAQSDGYTF
NA,NA,TRBV6-5,TRBJ1-2,CASSSSLGEVYGYTF
NA,NA,TRBV2,TRBJ1-2,CASSGEHYGYTF
NA,TRBD1,TRBV25-1,TRBJ1-5,CASSRTGAGNQPQHF
NA,TRBD1,TRBV25-1,TRBJ2-1,CASSEWTGGYNEQFF
NA,TRBD2,TRBV6-1,TRBJ2-3,CASSERSGGNTDTQYF
NA,TRBD1,TRBV6-5,TRBJ1-2,CASSYSGTGGVGYTF
NA,TRBD1,TRBV7-6,TRBJ1-4,CASSLAAGQGDEKLFF
NA,NA,TRBV27,TRBJ2-7,CASSLSLTAIYEQYF
NA,TRBD2,TRBV18,TRBJ2-7,CASSPPCGAGDEQYF
NA,NA,TRBV2,TRBJ2-7,CAEVRATPDGDEQYF
NA,NA,TRBV20-1,TRBJ2-7,CSARRSYEQYF
NA,NA,TRBV18,TRBJ2-2,CASSPPVLGRLTGELFF
NA,TRBD1,TRBV12-5,TRBJ2-1,CASGLEWDSDNEQFF
NA,NA,TRBV21-1,TRBJ1-1,CASSARGPGTEAFF
few,TRBD1,TRBV7-2,TRBJ1-4,CASSSTTGRLNEKLFF
once,TRBD1,TRBV7-9,TRBJ2-7,CASSRWPTRQGEYEQYF
NA,TRBD1,TRBV12-5,TRBJ1-1,CASASPSGTVNTEAFF
NA,NA,TRBV30,TRBJ1-6,CAWTHRGAGAPLHF
NA,NA,TRBV24-1,TRBJ1-2,CATSDNGGGLDGYTF
once,NA,TRBV19,TRBJ1-2,CASRETGLYGYTF
NA,NA,TRBV12-3/TRBV12-4,TRBJ1-2,CASSLASNYGYTF
NA,NA,TRBV24-1,TRBJ2-1,CATSGRGRSEQFF
NA,NA,TRBV11-2,TRBJ1-4,CASSQPPTAGNEKLFF
once,NA,TRBV4-1,TRBJ2-7,CASSHPLRSGNSYEQYF
NA,NA,TRBV5-4,TRBJ1-2,CASSLAEKLNYGYTF
NA,NA,TRBV6-5,TRBJ2-1,CASSSTGQQFF
NA,NA,TRBV28,TRBJ1-2,CASSQSLYGYTF
NA,TRBD1,TRBV28,TRBJ2-3,CASSTTGGRDTQYF
NA,TRBD2,TRBV19,TRBJ2-1,CASAPGLAGASSYNEQFF
NA,NA,TRBV3-1/TRBV3-2,TRBJ1-1,CASSPIAGPGGAFF
NA,NA,TRBV6-1,TRBJ1-4,CASSENRHTTNEKLFF
NA,TRBD2,TRBV27,TRBJ2-3,CASSLRGRAEDTQYF
NA,NA,TRBV7-2,TRBJ1-5,CASSISLQGWDQPQHF
few,NA,TRBV6-1,TRBJ1-5,CASSERTGGQPQHF
NA,TRBD2,TRBV4-1,TRBJ2-4,CASSPQLAGGEVAKNIQYF
NA,NA,TRBV27,TRBJ2-7,CASSSGSLYEQYF
once,NA,TRBV10-2,TRBJ2-5,CASSPQGHQETQYF
NA,NA,TRBV6-5,TRBJ1-2,CASSVRAGIYGYTF